This paragraph covers one TCR beta chain sequence. Antigen: not known. V lost 3 bases to trimming and J lost 0 bases; unmatched junction nucleotides: 4. Germline-derived CDR1 and CDR2 are LNHDA and SQIVND (reference sequence). This CDR3 is 17 amino acids long. The source of the sample is a study of blood T cells in healthy people across ages. A second PCR, run for about 6 to 12 cycles, used a sample-barcoded 5' primer plus a J-beta primer mix. TCRdb used MiXCR to reprocess the 5' RACE reads, holding one entry per CDR3 protein. The data contain 2 million or so distinct CDR3 sequences, 49% of them singletons. Overall study results and limits: Among long-lived donors, naive CD4+ cells were more numerous and diversity higher than in aged donors.

V gene TRBV19 combines with J gene TRBJ2-6; 8 bases match TRBD1. Sequenced input: blood. The TCR was taken from a woman aged 40 to 50 in good health. CDR3 DNA: TGTGCCAGTAGTATCGGACAGGGTCTCTCTGGGGCCAACGTCCTGACTTTC. Translating gives CASSIGQGLSGANVLTF.